This passage covers 20 T cell receptor beta chains from one sample sequenced in a study of blood T cell repertoires in COVID-19. Repertoires were generated with immunoSEQ multiplex PCR, while TCRdb's copy carries only in-frame clones and drops some. The data contain 450,000 or so clones, roughly 91% of them singletons. The sample taken for sequencing was PBMCs or T cells enriched from blood (not recorded which). The source is a young man who had recovered from COVID-19.

The chain recombines TRBV2 with TRBJ2-7, with D unclear. The germline V and J ends were trimmed by 6 bases and 5 bases, with 17 bases remaining between them. Germline CDR1 SNHLY, CDR2 FYNNEI. The CDR3 has 14 amino acids. The CDR3 here is CASSSKLSTNEQYF. In DNA form, the CDR3 reads TGTGCCAGCAGCTCGAAACTATCAACCAACGAGCAGTACTTC.

This chain connects TRBV12-3 or TRBV12-4 to TRBJ2-7; D perhaps matches TRBD2 (5 bases). Deletions cut 3 bases from V and 5 bases from J, with 8 bases between. The CDR3 loop spans 12 amino acids. DNA for the CDR3: TGTGCCAGCAGTTTTACCGGGGACGAGCAGTACTTC. Protein sequence: CASSFTGDEQYF.

The chain combines TRBV18 with TRBJ2-5; TRBD1 might be the D (5 bases). Trimming left V 3 bases short and J 4 bases short, with 12 bases between. The CDR3 length is 14 residues. Germline CDR1 reads KGHSH; CDR2 reads LQKENI. The CDR3 DNA sequence: TGTGCCAGCTCACCTTCAGGGTTAAGAGAGACCCAGTACTTC. This sequence encodes CASSPSGLRETQYF.

This clone was counted a single time. The chain couples TRBV7-6 to TRBJ2-7, with TRBD2 identical over 8 bases. The V and J ends lost 1 base and 2 bases, in that order; junction bases with no gene match: 4. Germline CDR1 and CDR2: SGHVS and FNYEAQ. The CDR3 has 15 amino acids. The DNA of the CDR3 is TGTGCCAGCAGCTTAGAAGCGGGGGCTGCCTACGAGCAGTACTTC. It translates to CASSLEAGAAYEQYF.

V and J are TRBV7-8 and TRBJ1-5; D is unresolved. V lost 2 bases to trimming and J lost 4 bases, with 15 bases between them. CDR3 size: 16 residues. Looked up from germline, CDR1 is SGHVS and CDR2 is FQNEAQ. The DNA of the CDR3 is TGTGCCAGCAGCTTATCGGCCGGGCGGGGTAATCAGCCCCAGCATTTT. Translated: CASSLSAGRGNQPQHF.

A single count supports this clone. The chain recombines TRBV7-2 with TRBJ1-2; the D is unclear. V was trimmed by 2 bases and J by 0 bases, leaving 7 bases between them. The V gene's germline CDR1 is SGHTA and CDR2 FQGNSA. This CDR3 is built from 14 residues. In nucleotides, the CDR3 is TGTGCCAGCAGCTTAATCGTTCCTAACTATGGCTACACCTTC. Its translation: CASSLIVPNYGYTF.

The rearrangement links TRBV7-3 to TRBJ1-3; 11 positions agree with TRBD1. Per the germline V gene, CDR1 is SGHTA and CDR2 is FQGTGA. The CDR3 covers 16 residues. After removal of 5 bases from V and 4 bases from J, the junction contained 7 bases not matched to a gene. CDR3 amino acids: CASSPGQGVAGNTIYF. Written as DNA, the CDR3 is TGTGCCAGCAGCCCGGGACAGGGGGTCGCGGGAAACACCATATATTTT. Filled out from reference TRBV7-3 and TRBJ1-3, the complete variable domain reads GAGVSQTPSNKVTEKGKYVELRCDPISGHTALYWYRQSLGQGPEFLIYFQGTGAADDSGLPNDRFFAVRPEGSVSTLKIQRTERGDSAVYLCASSPGQGVAGNTIYFGEGSWLTVV.

This sequence joins TRBV7-2 and TRBJ2-1; tentatively, D is TRBD2 (7 bases). The CDR3 extends over 16 amino acids. The germline gives CDR1 SGHTA, CDR2 FQGNSA. The germline V and J ends were trimmed by 6 bases and 2 bases, with 17 bases remaining between them. The CDR3 sequence: CASRVGGAGAYNEQFF. The CDR3 DNA is TGTGCCAGCAGAGTTGGGGGGGCAGGGGCCTACAATGAGCAGTTCTTC.

V is TRBV5-5 and J is TRBJ2-1, with a tentative D call TRBD1 (5 bases). Per germline, CDR1 SGHKS and CDR2 YYEKEE (reference sequence). This CDR3 contains 14 residues. V lost 4 bases and J 4 bases, leaving 12 bases between the germline ends. Here the CDR3 reads CASSPVGVYNEQFF. DNA for the CDR3: TGTGCCAGCAGCCCGGTAGGGGTTTACAATGAGCAGTTCTTC.

This chain joins TRBV24-1 and TRBJ1-5; 7 nucleotides match TRBD1. Germline loops: CDR1 KGHDR, CDR2 SFDVKD. Germline trimming cut 7 bases from V and 1 base from J; bases unmatched to any gene: 15. The CDR3 totals 18 residues. CDR3 sequence (DNA): TGTGCCACCAGAACCCGCAACGACAGGGAGGACAGCAATCAGCCCCAGCATTTT. It yields the protein CATRTRNDREDSNQPQHF.

The chain recombines TRBV19 with TRBJ1-5; D gene ambiguous. The CDR3 extends over 13 amino acids. The V end lost 7 bases, the J end lost 7 bases, and 14 bases lay between the germline ends. Germline CDR1 and CDR2: LNHDA and SQIVND (reference sequence). CDR3: CASTGGHRQPQHF. The CDR3, as DNA: TGTGCCAGTACGGGCGGGCATCGGCAGCCCCAGCATTTT.

Here the CDR3 reads CASTSITDTEAFF. DNA for the CDR3: TGTGCCAGCACTTCTATTACAGATACTGAAGCTTTCTTT. V gene TRBV7-9 combines with J gene TRBJ1-1; no reliable D call. Germline-derived CDR1 and CDR2 are SEHNR and FQNEAQ (reference sequence). The CDR3 is 13 amino acids. The germline V and J ends were trimmed by 7 bases and 5 bases, with 14 bases remaining between them.

This chain links TRBV19 with TRBJ1-3; D might be TRBD1 (6 bases). Germline CDR1 reads LNHDA; CDR2 reads SQIVND (reference sequence). Trimming removed 5 bases from V and 0 bases from J, with 14 bases in between. CDR3 size: 16 residues. The CDR3 reads CASSDTGSHSGNTIYF. CDR3 nucleotides: TGTGCCAGTAGTGACACAGGGTCACACTCTGGAAACACCATATATTTT.

The V call is TRBV5-6, the J call TRBJ1-1; TRBD1 agrees at 7 bases. Germline CDR1 SGHDT, CDR2 YYEEEE. The CDR3 has 17 amino acids. Trimming cost V 4 bases and J 4 bases; bases outside gene matches: 16. CDR3 in amino acids: CASSPFRQGRIGTEAFF. In nucleotides, the CDR3 is TGTGCCAGCAGCCCCTTTCGACAGGGTCGCATTGGCACTGAAGCTTTCTTT.

The chain carries TRBV7-9 and TRBJ1-1; maybe TRBD1 (5 bases). The germline gives CDR1 SEHNR, CDR2 FQNEAQ (reference sequence). The CDR3 length is 11 residues. CDR3 amino acids: CAGHGNTEAFF. DNA for the CDR3: TGTGCTGGACACGGGAACACTGAAGCTTTCTTT. Complete variable domain (other parts from reference TRBV7-9 and TRBJ1-1): DTGVSQNPRHKITKRGQNVTFRCDPISEHNRLYWYRQTLGQGPEFLTYFQNEAQLEKSRLLSDRFSAERPKGSFSTLEIQRTEQGDSAMYLCAGHGNTEAFFGQGTRLTVV.

J is TRBJ1-6 and V is TRBV7-8; D is uncertain. CDR3 length: 13 amino acids. V lost 6 bases to trimming and J lost 6 bases, with 9 bases between them. Germline CDR1 is SGHVS and CDR2 is FQNEAQ. CDR3: CASSLGPNSPLHF. The CDR3 DNA reads TGTGCCAGCAGTCTAGGTCCTAATTCACCCCTCCACTTT.

Written as DNA, the CDR3 is TGTGCCAGCAGCCTGACAGGGGGTTCGGACATTCAGTACTTC. Amino acids: CASSLTGGSDIQYF. The gene calls are TRBV7-3 and TRBJ2-4; 9 nucleotides align to TRBD1. The germline gives CDR1 SGHTA, CDR2 FQGTGA. The CDR3 runs to 14 residues. Unmatched junction bases numbered 7, after V lost 5 bases and J lost 8 bases.

The V and J genes are TRBV3-1 (or the pseudogene TRBV3-2) and TRBJ2-7; D may be TRBD1 (6 bases). This CDR3 has 14 amino acids. The germline V gene encodes CDR1 LGHDT and CDR2 YNNKEL (reference sequence). The V end lost 1 base, the J end lost 7 bases, and 14 bases lay between the germline ends. The CDR3 DNA is TGTGCCAGCAGCCAAGTAGGGGGAATGGCGGAGCAGTACTTC. It encodes CASSQVGGMAEQYF.

The CDR3 DNA is TGTGCCAGCAGCACCCGACAGGGGCAGTACTTC. Translated: CASSTRQGQYF. J is TRBJ2-7 and V is TRBV7-3; 7 positions match TRBD1. The CDR3 has 11 residues. The V gene's germline CDR1 is SGHTA and CDR2 FQGTGA. The trim removed 5 bases at V and 9 bases at J, leaving 4 bases unmatched.

The chain recombines TRBV9 with TRBJ2-1, with a weak D call TRBD2 (6 bases). Trimming shortened V by 0 bases and J by 3 bases, and 16 bases separated the two germline ends. This CDR3 has 17 residues. Looked up from germline, CDR1 is SGDLS and CDR2 is YYNGEE. CDR3 region: CASSVGYGSNNYNEQFF. Here the CDR3 DNA reads TGTGCCAGCAGCGTAGGGTACGGGAGTAATAACTACAATGAGCAGTTCTTC.